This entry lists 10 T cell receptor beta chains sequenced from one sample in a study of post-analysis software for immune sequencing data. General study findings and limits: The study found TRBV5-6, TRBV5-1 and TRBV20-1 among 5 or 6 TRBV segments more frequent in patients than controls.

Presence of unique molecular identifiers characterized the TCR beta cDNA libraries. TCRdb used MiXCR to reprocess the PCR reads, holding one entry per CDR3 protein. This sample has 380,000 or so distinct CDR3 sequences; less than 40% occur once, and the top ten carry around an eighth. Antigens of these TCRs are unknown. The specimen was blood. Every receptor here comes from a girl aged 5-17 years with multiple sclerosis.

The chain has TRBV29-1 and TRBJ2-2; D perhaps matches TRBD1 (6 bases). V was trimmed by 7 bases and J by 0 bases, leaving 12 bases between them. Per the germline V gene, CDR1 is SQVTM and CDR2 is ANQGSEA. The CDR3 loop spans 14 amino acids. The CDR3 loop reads CSASTGTNTGELFF. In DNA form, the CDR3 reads TGCAGCGCCTCCACAGGGACGAACACCGGGGAGCTGTTTTTT.

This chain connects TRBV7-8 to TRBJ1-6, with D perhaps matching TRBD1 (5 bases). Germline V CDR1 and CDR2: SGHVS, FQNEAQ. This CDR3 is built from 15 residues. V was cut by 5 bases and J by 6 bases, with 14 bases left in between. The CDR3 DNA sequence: TGTGCCAGCAGCCGCTCATCAGGGTTTAATTCACCCCTCCACTTT. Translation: CASSRSSGFNSPLHF.

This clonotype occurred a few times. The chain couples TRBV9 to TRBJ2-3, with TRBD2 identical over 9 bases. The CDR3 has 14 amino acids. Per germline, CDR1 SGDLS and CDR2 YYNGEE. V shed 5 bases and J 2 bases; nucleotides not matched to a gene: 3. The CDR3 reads CASSSSGDTDTQYF. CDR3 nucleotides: TGTGCCAGCAGTTCTAGCGGGGACACAGATACGCAGTATTTT.

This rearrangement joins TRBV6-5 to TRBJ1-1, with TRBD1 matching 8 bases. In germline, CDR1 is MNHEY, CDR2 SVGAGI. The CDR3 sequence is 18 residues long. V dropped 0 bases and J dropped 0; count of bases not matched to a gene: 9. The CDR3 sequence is CASSYSPGRGPMNTEAFF. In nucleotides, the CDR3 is TGTGCCAGCAGTTACTCCCCCGGCAGGGGGCCCATGAACACTGAAGCTTTCTTT.

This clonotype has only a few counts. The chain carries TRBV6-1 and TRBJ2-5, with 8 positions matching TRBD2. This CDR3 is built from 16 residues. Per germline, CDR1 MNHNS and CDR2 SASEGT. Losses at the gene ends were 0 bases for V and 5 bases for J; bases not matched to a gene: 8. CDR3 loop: CASSEAHGTGGETQYF. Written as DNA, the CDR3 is TGTGCCAGCAGTGAAGCGCATGGGACGGGAGGGGAGACCCAGTACTTC.

This CDR3 is CASSAAGGGETQYF. The DNA for the CDR3 is TGTGCCAGCAGCGCGGCCGGGGGCGGAGAGACCCAGTACTTC. The chain employs TRBV7-9 and TRBJ2-5, with D perhaps TRBD1 or TRBD2 (6 bases each). Germline CDR1 and CDR2: SEHNR and FQNEAQ (reference sequence). V shed 5 bases and J shed 4 bases, with 14 bases lying between them. This CDR3 comprises 14 residues.

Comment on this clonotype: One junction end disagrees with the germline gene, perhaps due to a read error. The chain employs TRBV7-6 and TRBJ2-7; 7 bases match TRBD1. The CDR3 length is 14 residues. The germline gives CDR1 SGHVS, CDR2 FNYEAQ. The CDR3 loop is CACSLEDRPYEQYF. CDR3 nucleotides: TGTGCCTGCAGCTTAGAGGACAGGCCCTACGAGCAGTACTTC.

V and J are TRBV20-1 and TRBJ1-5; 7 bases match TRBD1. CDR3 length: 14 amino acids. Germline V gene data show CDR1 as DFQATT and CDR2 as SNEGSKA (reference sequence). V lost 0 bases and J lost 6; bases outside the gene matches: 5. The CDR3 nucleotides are TGCAGTGCTAGAGATAGGGCAGGGGGTCAGCCCCAGCATTTT. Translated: CSARDRAGGQPQHF.

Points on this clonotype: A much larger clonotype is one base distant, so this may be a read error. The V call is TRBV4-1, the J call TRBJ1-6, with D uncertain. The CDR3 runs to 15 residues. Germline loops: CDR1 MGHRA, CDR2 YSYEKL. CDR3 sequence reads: CSSSQQLAYNSPLHF. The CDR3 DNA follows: TGCTCCAGCAGCCAGCAGCTGGCCTATAATTCACCCCTCCACTTT.

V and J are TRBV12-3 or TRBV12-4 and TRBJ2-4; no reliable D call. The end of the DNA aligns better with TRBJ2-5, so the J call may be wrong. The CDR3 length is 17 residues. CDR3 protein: CASSESPTTYQQETQYF. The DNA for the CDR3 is TGTGCCAGCAGTGAGAGCCCTACCACATACCAGCAAGAGACCCAGTACTTC.